This T cell receptor (beta chain) originates from a study of CD8 T cells in Susac syndrome. Regarding the study as a whole: The authors acknowledged that the study's TCR sequencing and HLA analysis involved relatively few individuals.

RNA totalling roughly 0.45 to 1 ug underwent reverse transcription with random hexamers. TCRdb re-analysed the immunoSEQ multiplex PCR reads in MiXCR, keeping a single row per CDR3 protein. Among a few hundred thousand distinct CDR3 sequences listed, 90% to 95% were seen once. CDR1 is GTSNPN and CDR2 is SVGIG in the germline V gene (reference sequence). The V and J ends lost 5 bases and 10 bases, in that order; junction bases with no gene match: 7. The CDR3 runs 13 residues. CD8+ and CD4+ T cells from blood underwent TCR beta sequencing. The multiple sclerosis controls were treatment-naive patients, and their relapsing-remitting disease was stable or active. FACS enriched CD8+ TEMRA cells, while bulk CD8+ and CD4+ were negatively isolated. Worth noting for this clonotype: Its antigen is as yet unknown.

Sequenced sample: CD4+ T cells from PBMCs. The chain has TRBV30 and TRBJ2-1, with 11 nucleotides matching TRBD2. This receptor was obtained from a human donor with multiple sclerosis. CDR3 protein: CAWQGLAVGEQFF. The CDR3 nucleotides read TGTGCCTGGCAGGGACTAGCGGTTGGGGAGCAGTTCTTC.